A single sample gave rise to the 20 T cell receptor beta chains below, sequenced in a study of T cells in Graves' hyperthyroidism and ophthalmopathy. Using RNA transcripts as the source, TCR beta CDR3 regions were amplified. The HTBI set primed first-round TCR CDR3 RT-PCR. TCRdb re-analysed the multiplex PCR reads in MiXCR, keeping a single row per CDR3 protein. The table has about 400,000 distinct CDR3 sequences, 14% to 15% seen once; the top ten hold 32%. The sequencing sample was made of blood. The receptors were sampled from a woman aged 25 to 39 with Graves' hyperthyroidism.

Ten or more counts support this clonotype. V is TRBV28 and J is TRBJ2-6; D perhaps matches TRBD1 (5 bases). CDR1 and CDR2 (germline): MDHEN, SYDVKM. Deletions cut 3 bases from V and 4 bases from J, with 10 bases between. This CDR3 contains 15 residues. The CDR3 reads CASSLQGFGANVLTF. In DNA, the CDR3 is TGTGCCAGCAGTTTGCAGGGCTTCGGGGCCAACGTCCTGACTTTC.

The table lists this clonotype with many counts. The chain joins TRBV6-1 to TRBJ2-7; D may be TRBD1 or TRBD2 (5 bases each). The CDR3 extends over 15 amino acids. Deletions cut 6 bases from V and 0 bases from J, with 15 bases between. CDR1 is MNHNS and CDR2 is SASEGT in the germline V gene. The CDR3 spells CASSRTPEGSYEQYF. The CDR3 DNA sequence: TGTGCCAGCAGCCGGACACCCGAGGGCTCCTACGAGCAGTACTTC.

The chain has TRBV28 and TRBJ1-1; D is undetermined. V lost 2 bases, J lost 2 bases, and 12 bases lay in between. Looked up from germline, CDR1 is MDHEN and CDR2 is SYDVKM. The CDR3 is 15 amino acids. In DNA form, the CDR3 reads TGTGCCAGCAGTTTAGGACTAACCTACAACACTGAAGCTTTCTTT. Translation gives CASSLGLTYNTEAFF.

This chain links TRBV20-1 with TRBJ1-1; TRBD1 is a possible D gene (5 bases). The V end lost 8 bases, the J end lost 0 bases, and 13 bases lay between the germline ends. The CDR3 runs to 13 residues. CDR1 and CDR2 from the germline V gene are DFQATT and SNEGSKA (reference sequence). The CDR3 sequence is CSPPGRMNTEAFF. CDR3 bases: TGCAGTCCCCCGGGGCGAATGAACACTGAAGCTTTCTTT.

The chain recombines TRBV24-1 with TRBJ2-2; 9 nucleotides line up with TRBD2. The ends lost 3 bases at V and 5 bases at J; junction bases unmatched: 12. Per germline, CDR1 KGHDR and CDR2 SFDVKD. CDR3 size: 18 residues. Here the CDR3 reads CATSDTRPGLAGTGELFF. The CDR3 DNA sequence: TGTGCCACCAGTGATACAAGGCCGGGACTAGCAGGGACCGGGGAGCTGTTTTTT.

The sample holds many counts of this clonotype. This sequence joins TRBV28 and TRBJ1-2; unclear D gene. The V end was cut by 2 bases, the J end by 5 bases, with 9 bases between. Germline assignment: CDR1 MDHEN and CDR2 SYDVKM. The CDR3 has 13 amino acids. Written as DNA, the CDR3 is TGTGCCAGCAGTTTAGCAGACGGATATGGCTACACCTTC. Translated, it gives CASSLADGYGYTF.

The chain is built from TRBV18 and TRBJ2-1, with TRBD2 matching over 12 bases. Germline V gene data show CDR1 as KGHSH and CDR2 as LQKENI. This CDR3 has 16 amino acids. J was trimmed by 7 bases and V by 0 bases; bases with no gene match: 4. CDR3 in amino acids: CASSPPTSGRMNEQFF. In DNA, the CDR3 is TGTGCCAGCTCACCACCGACTAGCGGGAGAATGAATGAGCAGTTCTTC. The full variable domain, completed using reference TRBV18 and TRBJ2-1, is NAGVMQNPRHLVRRRGQEARLRCSPMKGHSHVYWYRQLPEEGLKFMVYLQKENIIDESGMPKERFSAEFPKEGPSILRIQQVVRGDSAAYFCASSPPTSGRMNEQFFGPGTRLTVL.

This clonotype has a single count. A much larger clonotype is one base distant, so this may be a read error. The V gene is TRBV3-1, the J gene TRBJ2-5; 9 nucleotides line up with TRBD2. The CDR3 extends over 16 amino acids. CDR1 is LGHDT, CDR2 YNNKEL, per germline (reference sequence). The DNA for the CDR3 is TGTGCCAGCGGCCAAGGTGCTCTAGCGGGACGCCTGACCCAGTACTTC. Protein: CASGQGALAGRLTQYF.

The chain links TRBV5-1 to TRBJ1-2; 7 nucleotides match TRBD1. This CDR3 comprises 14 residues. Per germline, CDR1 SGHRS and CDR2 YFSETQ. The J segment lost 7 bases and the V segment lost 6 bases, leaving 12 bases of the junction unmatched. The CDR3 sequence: CASTTAGGGVGYTF. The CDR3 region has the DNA TGCGCCAGCACCACCGCAGGGGGGGGCGTTGGCTACACCTTC.

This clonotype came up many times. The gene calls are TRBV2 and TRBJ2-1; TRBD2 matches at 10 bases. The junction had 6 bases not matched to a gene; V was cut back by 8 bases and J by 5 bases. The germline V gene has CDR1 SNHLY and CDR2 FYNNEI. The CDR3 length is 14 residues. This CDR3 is CASLELAGNNEQFF. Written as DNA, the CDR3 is TGTGCCAGCTTGGAACTAGCGGGGAACAATGAGCAGTTCTTC.

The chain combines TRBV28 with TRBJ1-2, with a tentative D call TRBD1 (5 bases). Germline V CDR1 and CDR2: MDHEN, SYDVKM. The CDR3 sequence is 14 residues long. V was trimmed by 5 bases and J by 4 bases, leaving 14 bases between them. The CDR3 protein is CASSKFQRGYGYTF. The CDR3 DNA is TGTGCCAGCAGTAAGTTCCAGAGGGGCTATGGCTACACCTTC.

For the CDR3, the DNA is TGCAGCGTTGCCTCTTCGACAGGGAACTCCTACGAGCAGTACTTC. As protein: CSVASSTGNSYEQYF. The chain carries TRBV29-1 and TRBJ2-7; 7 bases match TRBD1. Germline assignment: CDR1 SQVTM and CDR2 ANQGSEA. CDR3 length: 15 residues. Trimming removed 4 bases from V and 0 bases from J; junction bases left unmatched: 9.

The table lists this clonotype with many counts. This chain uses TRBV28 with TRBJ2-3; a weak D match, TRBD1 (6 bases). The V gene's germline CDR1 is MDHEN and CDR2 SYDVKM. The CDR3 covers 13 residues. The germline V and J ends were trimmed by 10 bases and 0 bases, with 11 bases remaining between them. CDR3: CATLDSSTDTQYF. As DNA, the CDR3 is TGTGCCACCCTGGACAGTAGCACAGATACGCAGTATTTT. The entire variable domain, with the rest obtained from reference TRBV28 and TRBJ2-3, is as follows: DVKVTQSSRYLVKRTGEKVFLECVQDMDHENMFWYRQDPGLGLRLIYFSYDVKMKEKGDIPEGYSVSREKKERFSLILESASTNQTSMYLCATLDSSTDTQYFGPGTRLTVL.

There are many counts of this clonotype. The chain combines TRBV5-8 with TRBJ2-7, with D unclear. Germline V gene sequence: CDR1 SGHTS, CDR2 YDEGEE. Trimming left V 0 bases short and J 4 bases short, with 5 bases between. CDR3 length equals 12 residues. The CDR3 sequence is CASSLVRYEQYF. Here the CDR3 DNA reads TGTGCCAGCAGCTTGGTCAGGTACGAGCAGTACTTC.

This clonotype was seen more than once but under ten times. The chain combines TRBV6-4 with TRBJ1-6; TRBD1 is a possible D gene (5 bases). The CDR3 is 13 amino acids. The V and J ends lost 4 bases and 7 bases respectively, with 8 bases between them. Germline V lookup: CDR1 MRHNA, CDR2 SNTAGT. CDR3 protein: CASSGEGNSPLHF. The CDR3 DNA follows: TGTGCCAGCAGTGGGGAGGGGAATTCACCCCTCCACTTT.

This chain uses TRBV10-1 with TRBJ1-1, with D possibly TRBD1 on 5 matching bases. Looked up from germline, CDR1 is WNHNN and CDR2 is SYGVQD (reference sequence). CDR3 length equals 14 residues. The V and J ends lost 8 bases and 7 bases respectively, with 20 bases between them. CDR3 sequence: CASARTPFQGEAFF. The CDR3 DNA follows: TGCGCCAGCGCCCGTACCCCATTCCAGGGTGAAGCTTTCTTT.

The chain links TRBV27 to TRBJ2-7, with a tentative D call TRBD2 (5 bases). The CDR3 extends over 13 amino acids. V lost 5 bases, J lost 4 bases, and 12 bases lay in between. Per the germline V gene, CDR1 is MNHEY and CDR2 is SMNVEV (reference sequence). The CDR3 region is CASSRPEGYEQYF. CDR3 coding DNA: TGTGCCAGCAGTCGCCCAGAGGGTTACGAGCAGTACTTC.

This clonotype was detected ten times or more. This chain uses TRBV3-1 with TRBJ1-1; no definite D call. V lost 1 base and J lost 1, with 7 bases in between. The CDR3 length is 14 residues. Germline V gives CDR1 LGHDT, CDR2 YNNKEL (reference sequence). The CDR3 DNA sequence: TGTGCCAGCAGCCAAGGACTGGGGAACACTGAAGCTTTCTTT. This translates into CASSQGLGNTEAFF.

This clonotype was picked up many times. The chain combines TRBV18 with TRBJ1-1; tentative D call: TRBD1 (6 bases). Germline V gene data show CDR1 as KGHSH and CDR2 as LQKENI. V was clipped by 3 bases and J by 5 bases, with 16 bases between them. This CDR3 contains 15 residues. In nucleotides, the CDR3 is TGTGCCAGCTCACCCGGACAGCTCGGAAAGACTGAAGCTTTCTTT. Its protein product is CASSPGQLGKTEAFF.

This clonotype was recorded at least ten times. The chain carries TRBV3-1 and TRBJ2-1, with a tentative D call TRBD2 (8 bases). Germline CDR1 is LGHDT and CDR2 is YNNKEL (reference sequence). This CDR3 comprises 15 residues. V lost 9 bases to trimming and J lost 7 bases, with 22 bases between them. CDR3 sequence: CASSGLAQTGNEQFF. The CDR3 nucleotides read TGTGCCAGTTCAGGACTAGCCCAGACAGGGAATGAGCAGTTCTTC.